This T cell receptor (beta chain) was obtained from a study of response to subunit inactivated influenza vaccine. Findings of the study overall: A suggestion made by the authors is that each seasonal influenza vaccination recruits few new T cells.

As for this clonotype: Its antigen is still unknown.

TCRdb re-analysed the RT-PCR reads in MiXCR, keeping a single row per CDR3 protein. The sample has about 500,000 distinct CDR3 sequences, more than 15% seen once; the top ten hold roughly 3.1%. This material consisted of CD4+ T cells sorted from PBMCs, taken about 23 months after vaccination. This TCR derives from a man aged 50-75 years who received an inactivated influenza vaccine.

CDR3 protein: CASSDRGGSAPDTQYF. DNA for the CDR3: TGCGCCAGCAGTGATCGCGGGGGGTCGGCACCAGATACGCAGTATTTT. J is TRBJ2-3 and V is TRBV10-1; 8 nucleotides agree with TRBD2. The V and J ends lost 3 bases and 4 bases, in that order; junction bases with no gene match: 9. CDR1 and CDR2 from the germline V gene are WNHNN and SYGVQD (reference sequence). This CDR3 region has 16 residues.